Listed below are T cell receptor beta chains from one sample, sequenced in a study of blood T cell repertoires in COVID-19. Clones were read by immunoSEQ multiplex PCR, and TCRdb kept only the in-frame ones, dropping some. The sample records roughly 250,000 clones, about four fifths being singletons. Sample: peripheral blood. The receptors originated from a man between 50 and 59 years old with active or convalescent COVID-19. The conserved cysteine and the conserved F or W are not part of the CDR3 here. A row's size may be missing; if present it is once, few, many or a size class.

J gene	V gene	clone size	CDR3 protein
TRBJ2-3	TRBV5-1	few	ASSLLGGGNTDTQY
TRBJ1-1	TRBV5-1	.	ASSSTPRAVNTEAF
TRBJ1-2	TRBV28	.	ASSPGQPYGYT
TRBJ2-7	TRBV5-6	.	ASSLDRGSP
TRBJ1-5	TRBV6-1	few	ASSEALGGGAPQH
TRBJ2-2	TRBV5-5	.	ASSLREFDTGELF
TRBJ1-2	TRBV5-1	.	ASSLALTGGDGYT
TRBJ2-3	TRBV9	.	ASSVGSDVTDTQY
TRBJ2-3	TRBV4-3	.	ASSQAGTRADTQY
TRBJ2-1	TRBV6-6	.	ASSYLPTSGAF
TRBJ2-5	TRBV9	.	ASSPWGLQETQY
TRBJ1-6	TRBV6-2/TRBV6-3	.	ASSYDGTASRPLH
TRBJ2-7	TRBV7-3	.	ASSLRGAQEQY
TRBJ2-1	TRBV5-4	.	ASSSGTPSSYNEQF
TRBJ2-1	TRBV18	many	ASSPLGTGGRNEQF
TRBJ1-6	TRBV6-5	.	ASNGQGNSPLH
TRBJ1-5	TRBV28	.	ASSSVTGESQPQH
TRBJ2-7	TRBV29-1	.	SVETGTSSYEQY
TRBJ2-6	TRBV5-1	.	ASSLAVSGSGANVLT
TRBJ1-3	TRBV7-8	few	ATGQGAGTFGNTIY
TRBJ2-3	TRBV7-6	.	ASSRRTSGVGDTQY
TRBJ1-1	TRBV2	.	ASSEGDRGNTEAF
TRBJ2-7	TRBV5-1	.	ASSPDSYEQY
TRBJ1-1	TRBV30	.	AWRTGQMNTEAF
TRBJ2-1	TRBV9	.	ASSVPGGVEQF
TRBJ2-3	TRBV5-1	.	ASSLPGAGFTDTQY
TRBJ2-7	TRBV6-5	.	ASSYGRRSYEQY
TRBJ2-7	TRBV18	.	ASSRSGALSYEQY
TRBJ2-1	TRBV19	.	ASSIGPLPSYNEQF
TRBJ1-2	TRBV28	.	ASSVAGHGYT
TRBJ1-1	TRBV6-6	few	ASCRGPDTEAF
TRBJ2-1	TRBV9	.	ASSVEAGGLYNEQF